This T cell receptor beta chain was sequenced during a study of T cell responses to AZD1222 COVID-19 vaccine. After removal of 5 bases from V and 2 bases from J, the junction contained 6 bases not matched to a gene. Germline CDR1 is SGHRS and CDR2 is YFSETQ. This CDR3 region has 17 residues. Generated by immunoSEQ multiplex PCR, the TCRdb table keeps only in-frame clones and is missing some. Here the sample spans 70,000 to 95,000 clones, about 89% being singletons. Overall study results and limits: Reports say nearly half of spike-specific TCRs go after unmutated variant regions. Donors skewed white British and female; clonal diversity was possibly underestimated. Only a handful of AZD1222 recipients, more than five in all, had baseline seropositivity.

With respect to this clone: Its antigen remains unidentified.

The genes are TRBV5-1 and TRBJ2-2; TRBD2 aligns across 13 bases. The sample consisted of peripheral blood, taken 28 days after the second AZD1222 dose. The TCR was taken from an adult who received the AZD1222 COVID-19 vaccine. Written as DNA, the CDR3 is TGCGCCAGCAGATGGACTAGCGGGAGCCCTAACACCGGGGAGCTGTTTTTT. Encoded protein: CASRWTSGSPNTGELFF.